One and the same sample provided the 2 T cell receptor beta chains below, sequenced in a study of neurological immune-mediated disorders. TCRdb used MiXCR to reprocess the 5' RACE reads, holding one entry per CDR3 protein. The sample includes tens of thousands of distinct CDR3 sequences, 4% of them seen just once. Sequences were obtained from CD4+ T cells from blood. The receptors shown here come from a woman in her thirties or forties with multiple sclerosis.

This clonotype appeared many times. J is TRBJ1-3 and V is TRBV10-3; D is possibly TRBD1 (5 bases). CDR3 length equals 13 residues. The V and J ends lost 6 bases and 4 bases respectively, with 10 bases between them. CDR1 ENHRY and CDR2 SYGVKD come from the germline V gene. The CDR3 protein is CAIRTDMGNTIYF. The CDR3 DNA reads as TGTGCCATCAGAACGGACATGGGAAACACCATATATTTT.

This clonotype was seen ten or more times. The genes are TRBV6-5 and TRBJ2-7, with 10 bases fitting TRBD2. The J segment lost 0 bases and the V segment lost 0 bases, leaving 11 bases of the junction unmatched. Germline CDR1 and CDR2: MNHEY and SVGAGI. CDR3 length: 19 residues. DNA for the CDR3: TGTGCCAGCAGTTACTCGAGCGGGGGGGCCTCTAATAGCTCCTACGAGCAGTACTTC. This translates into CASSYSSGGASNSSYEQYF.